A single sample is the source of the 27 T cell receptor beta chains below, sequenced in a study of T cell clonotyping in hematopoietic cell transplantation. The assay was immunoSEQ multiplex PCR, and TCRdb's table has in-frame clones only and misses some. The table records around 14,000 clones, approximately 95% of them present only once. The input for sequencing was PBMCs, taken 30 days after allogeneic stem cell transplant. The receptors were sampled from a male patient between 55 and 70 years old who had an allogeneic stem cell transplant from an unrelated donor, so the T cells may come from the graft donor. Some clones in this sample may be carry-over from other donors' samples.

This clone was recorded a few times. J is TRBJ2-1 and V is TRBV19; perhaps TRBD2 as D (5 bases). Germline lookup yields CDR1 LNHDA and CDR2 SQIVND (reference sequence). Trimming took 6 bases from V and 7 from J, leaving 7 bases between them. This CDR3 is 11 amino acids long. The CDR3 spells CASSQRNEQFF. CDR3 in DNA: TGTGCCAGTAGCCAGCGGAATGAGCAGTTCTTC.

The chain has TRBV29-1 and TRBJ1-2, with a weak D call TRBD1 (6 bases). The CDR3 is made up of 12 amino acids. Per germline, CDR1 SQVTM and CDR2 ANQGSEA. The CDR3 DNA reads TGCAGAGCTAGGGGGACTAACTATGGCTACACCTTC. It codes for CRARGTNYGYTF.

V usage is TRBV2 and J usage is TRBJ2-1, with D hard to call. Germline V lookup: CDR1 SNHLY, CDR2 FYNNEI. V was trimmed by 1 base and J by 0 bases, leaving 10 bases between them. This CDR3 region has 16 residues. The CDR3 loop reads CASSEVGSLSYNEQFF. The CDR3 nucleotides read TGTGCCAGCAGTGAAGTGGGGTCCCTCTCCTACAATGAGCAGTTCTTC. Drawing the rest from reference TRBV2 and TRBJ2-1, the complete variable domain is EPEVTQTPSHQVTQMGQEVILRCVPISNHLYFYWYRQILGQKVEFLVSFYNNEISEKSEIFDDQFSVERPDGSNFTLKIRSTKLEDSAMYFCASSEVGSLSYNEQFFGPGTRLTVL.

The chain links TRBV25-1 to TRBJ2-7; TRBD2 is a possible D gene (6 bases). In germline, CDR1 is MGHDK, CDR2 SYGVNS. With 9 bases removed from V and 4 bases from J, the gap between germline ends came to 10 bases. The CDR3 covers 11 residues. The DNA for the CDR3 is TGTGCCAGTCTCGGAGGGTACGAGCAGTACTTC. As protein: CASLGGYEQYF.

The CDR3 sequence: CASSYLGSQETQYF. As DNA, the CDR3 is TGTGCCAGCAGTTACTTGGGATCCCAAGAGACCCAGTACTTC. V gene TRBV6-5 combines with J gene TRBJ2-5; D is unclear. This CDR3 contains 14 residues. Trimming pared 1 base from V and 1 base from J, leaving 7 bases between. Germline V gene sequence: CDR1 MNHEY, CDR2 SVGAGI.

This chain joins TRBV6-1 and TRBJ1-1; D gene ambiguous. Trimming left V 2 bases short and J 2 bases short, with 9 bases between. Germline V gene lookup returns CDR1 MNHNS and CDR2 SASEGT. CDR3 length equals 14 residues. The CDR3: CASSEIEANTEAFF. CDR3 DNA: TGTGCCAGCAGTGAAATCGAGGCCAACACTGAAGCTTTCTTT.

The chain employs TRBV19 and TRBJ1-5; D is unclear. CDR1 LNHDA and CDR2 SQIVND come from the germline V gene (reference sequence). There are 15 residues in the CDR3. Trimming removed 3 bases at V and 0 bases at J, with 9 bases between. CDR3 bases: TGTGCCAGTAGTATCTTGGCTGATAGCAATCAGCCCCAGCATTTT. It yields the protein CASSILADSNQPQHF.

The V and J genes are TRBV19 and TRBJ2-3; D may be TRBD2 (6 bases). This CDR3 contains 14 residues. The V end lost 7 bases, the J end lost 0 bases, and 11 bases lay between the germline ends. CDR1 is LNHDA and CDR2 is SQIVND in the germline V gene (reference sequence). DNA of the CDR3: TGTGCCAGTACCTTTGCGGGGAGCACAGATACGCAGTATTTT. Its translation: CASTFAGSTDTQYF.

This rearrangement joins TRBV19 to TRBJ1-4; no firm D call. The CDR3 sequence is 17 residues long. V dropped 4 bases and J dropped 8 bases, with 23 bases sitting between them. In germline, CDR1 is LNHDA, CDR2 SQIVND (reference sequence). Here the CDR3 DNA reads TGTGCCAGTAGTACGCGGAAAGGTCCCCTGATTGGGGAAAAACTGTTTTTT. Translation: CASSTRKGPLIGEKLFF.

The CDR3 region is CASSLSDYGYTF. CDR3 nucleotides: TGTGCCAGCAGCCTATCAGACTATGGCTACACCTTC. This rearrangement joins TRBV2 to TRBJ1-2; D is ambiguous. The germline V gene has CDR1 SNHLY and CDR2 FYNNEI. The V end lost 6 bases, the J end lost 3 bases, and 8 bases lay between the germline ends. The CDR3 loop spans 12 amino acids.

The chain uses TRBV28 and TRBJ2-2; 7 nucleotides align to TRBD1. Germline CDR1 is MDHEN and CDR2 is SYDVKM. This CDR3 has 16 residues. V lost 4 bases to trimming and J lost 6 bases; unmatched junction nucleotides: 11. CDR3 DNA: TGTGCCAGCAGTTCACGGTCCCGGGACAGAGCCGGGGAGCTGTTTTTT. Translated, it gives CASSSRSRDRAGELFF.

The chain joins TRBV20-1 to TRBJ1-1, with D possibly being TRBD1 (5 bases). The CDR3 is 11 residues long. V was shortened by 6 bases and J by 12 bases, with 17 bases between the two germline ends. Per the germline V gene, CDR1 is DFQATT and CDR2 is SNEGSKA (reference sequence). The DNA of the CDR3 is TGCAGTGCCGCTATCTGGGGCGAAACTTTCTTT. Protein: CSAAIWGETFF.

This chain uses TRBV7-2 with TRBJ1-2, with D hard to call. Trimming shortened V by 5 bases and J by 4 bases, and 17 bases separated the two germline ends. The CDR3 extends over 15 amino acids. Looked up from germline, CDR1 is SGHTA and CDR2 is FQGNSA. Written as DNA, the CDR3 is TGTGCCAGCAGCCCCACAGCCGGGTTCGGCTATGGCTACACCTTC. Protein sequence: CASSPTAGFGYGYTF.

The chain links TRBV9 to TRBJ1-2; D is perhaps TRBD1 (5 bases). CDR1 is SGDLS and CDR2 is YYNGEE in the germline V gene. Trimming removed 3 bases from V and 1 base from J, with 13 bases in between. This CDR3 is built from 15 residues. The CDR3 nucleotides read TGTGCCAGCAGCGGGGGCGGAACTCATAACTATGGCTACACCTTC. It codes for CASSGGGTHNYGYTF.

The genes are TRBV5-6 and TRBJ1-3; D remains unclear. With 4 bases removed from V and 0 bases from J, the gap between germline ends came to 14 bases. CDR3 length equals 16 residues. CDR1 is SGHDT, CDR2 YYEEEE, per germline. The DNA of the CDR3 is TGTGCCAGCAGCCCGGGCGGCGGGAACTCTGGAAACACCATATATTTT. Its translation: CASSPGGGNSGNTIYF.

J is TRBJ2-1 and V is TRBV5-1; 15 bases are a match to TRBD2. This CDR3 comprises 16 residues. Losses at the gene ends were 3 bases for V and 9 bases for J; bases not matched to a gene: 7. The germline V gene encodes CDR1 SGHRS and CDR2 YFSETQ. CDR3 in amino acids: CASSSRTSGGAGEQFF. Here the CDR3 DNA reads TGCGCCAGCAGCTCCCGGACTAGCGGGGGGGCCGGTGAGCAGTTCTTC.

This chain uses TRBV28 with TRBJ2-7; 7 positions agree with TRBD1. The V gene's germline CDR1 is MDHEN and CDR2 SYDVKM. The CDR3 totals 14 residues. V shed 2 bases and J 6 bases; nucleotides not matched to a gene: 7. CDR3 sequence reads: CASSLPGTDVEQYF. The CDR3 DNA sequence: TGTGCCAGCAGTTTACCCGGGACAGATGTCGAGCAGTACTTC.

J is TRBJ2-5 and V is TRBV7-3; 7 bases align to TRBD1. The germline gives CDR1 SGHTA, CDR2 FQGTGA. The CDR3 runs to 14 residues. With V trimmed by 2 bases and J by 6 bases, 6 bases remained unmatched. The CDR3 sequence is CASSLEGGAKTQYF. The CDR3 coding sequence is TGTGCCAGCAGCTTAGAAGGGGGCGCGAAGACCCAGTACTTC.

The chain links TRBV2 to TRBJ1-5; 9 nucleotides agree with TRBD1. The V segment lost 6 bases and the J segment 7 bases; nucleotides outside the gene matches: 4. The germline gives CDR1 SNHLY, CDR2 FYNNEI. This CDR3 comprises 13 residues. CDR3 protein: CASSEQGAQPQHF. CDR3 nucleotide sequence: TGTGCCAGCAGCGAACAGGGGGCCCAGCCCCAGCATTTT. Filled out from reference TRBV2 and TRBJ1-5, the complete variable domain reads EPEVTQTPSHQVTQMGQEVILRCVPISNHLYFYWYRQILGQKVEFLVSFYNNEISEKSEIFDDQFSVERPDGSNFTLKIRSTKLEDSAMYFCASSEQGAQPQHFGDGTRLSIL.

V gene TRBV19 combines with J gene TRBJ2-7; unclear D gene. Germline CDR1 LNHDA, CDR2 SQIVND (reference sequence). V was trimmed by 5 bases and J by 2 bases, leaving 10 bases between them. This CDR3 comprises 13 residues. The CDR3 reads CASSPLPPYEQYF. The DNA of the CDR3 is TGTGCCAGTAGTCCCCTGCCTCCCTACGAGCAGTACTTC.

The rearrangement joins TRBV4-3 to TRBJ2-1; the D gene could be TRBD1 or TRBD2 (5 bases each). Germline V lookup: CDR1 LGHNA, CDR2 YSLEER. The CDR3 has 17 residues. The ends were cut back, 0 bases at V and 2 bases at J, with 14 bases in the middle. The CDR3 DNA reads TGCGCCAGCAGCCAAGATCTCACTGGGGGTCCCTACAATGAGCAGTTCTTC. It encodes CASSQDLTGGPYNEQFF.

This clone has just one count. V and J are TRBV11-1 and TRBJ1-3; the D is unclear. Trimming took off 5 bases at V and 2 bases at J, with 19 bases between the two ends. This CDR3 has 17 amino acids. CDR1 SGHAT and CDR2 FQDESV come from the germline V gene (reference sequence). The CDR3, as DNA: TGTGCCAGCAGCACCTCAGGAGGAACAAGCCCTGGAAACACCATATATTTT. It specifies CASSTSGGTSPGNTIYF.

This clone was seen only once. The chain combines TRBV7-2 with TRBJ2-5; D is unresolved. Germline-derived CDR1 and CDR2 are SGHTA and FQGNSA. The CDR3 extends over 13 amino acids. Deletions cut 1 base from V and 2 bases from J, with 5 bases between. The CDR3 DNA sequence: TGTGCCAGCAGCTTAGTACTGCAAGAGACCCAGTACTTC. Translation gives CASSLVLQETQYF.

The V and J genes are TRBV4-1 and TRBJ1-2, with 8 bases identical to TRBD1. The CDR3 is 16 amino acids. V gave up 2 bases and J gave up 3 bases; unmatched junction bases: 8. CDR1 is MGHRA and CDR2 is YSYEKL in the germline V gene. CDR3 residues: CASSQKTGQEYYGYTF. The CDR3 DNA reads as TGCGCCAGCAGCCAAAAAACGGGACAGGAATACTATGGCTACACCTTC.

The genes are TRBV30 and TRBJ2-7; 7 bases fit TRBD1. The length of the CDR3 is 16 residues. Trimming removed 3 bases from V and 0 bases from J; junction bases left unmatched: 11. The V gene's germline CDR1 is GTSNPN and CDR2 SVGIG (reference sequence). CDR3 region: CAWSPKTGSPSYEQYF. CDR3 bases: TGTGCCTGGAGCCCTAAGACAGGGTCCCCCTCCTACGAGCAGTACTTC.

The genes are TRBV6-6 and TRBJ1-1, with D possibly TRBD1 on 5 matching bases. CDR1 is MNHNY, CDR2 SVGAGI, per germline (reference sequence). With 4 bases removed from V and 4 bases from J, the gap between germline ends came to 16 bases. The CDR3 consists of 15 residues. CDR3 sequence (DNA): TGTGCCAGCAGTTTGTATGGGGCGTGGGGCACTGAAGCTTTCTTT. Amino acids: CASSLYGAWGTEAFF.

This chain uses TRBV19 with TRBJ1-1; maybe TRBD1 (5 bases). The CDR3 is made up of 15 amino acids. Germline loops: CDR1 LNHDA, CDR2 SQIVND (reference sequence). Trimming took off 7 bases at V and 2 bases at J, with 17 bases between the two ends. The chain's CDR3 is CASTPWGNPNTEAFF. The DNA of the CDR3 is TGTGCCAGTACCCCCTGGGGCAATCCCAACACTGAAGCTTTCTTT.